Below are 28 T cell receptor beta chains sequenced from a single sample in a study of cytomegalovirus exposure and HLA in healthy donors. Generated by immunoSEQ multiplex PCR, the TCRdb table keeps only in-frame clones and is missing some. Of over 110,000 clones detected, about 88% appear once; the ten largest clones hold just under 9%. The material sequenced was PBMCs. All receptors come from a man younger than 35 in good health and CMV-seropositive.

This chain uses TRBV19 with TRBJ1-5, with D tentatively TRBD1 (6 bases). The germline V gene has CDR1 LNHDA and CDR2 SQIVND (reference sequence). The CDR3 consists of 14 residues. The V and J ends lost 1 base and 6 bases respectively, with 10 bases between them. The CDR3 sequence: CASSIGTEGQPQHF. DNA for the CDR3: TGTGCCAGTAGTATAGGGACAGAGGGTCAGCCCCAGCATTTT.

The CDR3 sequence is CASSVEGEQPQHF. The CDR3 DNA reads as TGTGCCAGCAGCGTAGAGGGAGAACAGCCCCAGCATTTT. The chain has TRBV9 and TRBJ1-5, with no clear D. The CDR3 length is 13 residues. Germline loops: CDR1 SGDLS, CDR2 YYNGEE. Trimming removed 0 bases from V and 7 bases from J, with 8 bases in between.

This clone was found once. The rearrangement joins TRBV5-1 to TRBJ1-1; no clear D gene. The CDR3 has 14 residues. The germline V gene has CDR1 SGHRS and CDR2 YFSETQ. Trimming removed 2 bases from V and 1 base from J, with 9 bases in between. CDR3 DNA: TGCGCCAGCAGCTTTGATCCCGGGAACACTGAAGCTTTCTTT. It codes for CASSFDPGNTEAFF.

This clone showed up just once. The chain carries TRBV7-9 and TRBJ2-7; possible D gene TRBD1, 6 bases. In germline, CDR1 is SEHNR, CDR2 FQNEAQ (reference sequence). The V and J ends lost 2 bases and 3 bases respectively, with 14 bases between them. This CDR3 spans 15 amino acids. The CDR3 DNA sequence: TGTGCCAGCAGCTTACCAGGGGCTGGAATCTACGAGCAGTACTTC. It is translated as CASSLPGAGIYEQYF.

J is TRBJ2-1 and V is TRBV18; D is possibly TRBD2 (5 bases). CDR3 length: 12 amino acids. CDR1 and CDR2 (germline): KGHSH, LQKENI. The V gene lost 2 bases and the J gene lost 7 bases, with 6 bases spanning the gap. The DNA of the CDR3 is TGTGCCAGCTCACCAACGGGGAATGAGCAGTTCTTC. Its protein is CASSPTGNEQFF.

This chain uses TRBV11-2 with TRBJ2-2; TRBD1 matches at 10 bases. Germline lookup yields CDR1 SGHAT and CDR2 FQNNGV. V was clipped by 0 bases and J by 7 bases; unmatched bases: 8. The CDR3 length is 17 residues. For the CDR3, the DNA is TGTGCCAGCAGCTTAGAACGCCCAGGACAGGGGGACGGGGAGCTGTTTTTT. Encoded protein: CASSLERPGQGDGELFF. Full variable domain (missing parts from reference TRBV11-2 and TRBJ2-2): EAGVAQSPRYKIIEKRQSVAFWCNPISGHATLYWYQQILGQGPKLLIQFQNNGVVDDSQLPKDRFSAERLKGVDSTLKIQPAKLEDSAVYLCASSLERPGQGDGELFFGEGSRLTVL.

The rearrangement joins TRBV5-6 to TRBJ2-3; 15 nucleotides align to TRBD2. Germline CDR1 is SGHDT and CDR2 is YYEEEE. This CDR3 contains 18 residues. V shed 4 bases and J 6 bases; nucleotides not matched to a gene: 12. CDR3 amino acids: CASSPQRTSGRGSDTQYF. CDR3 coding DNA: TGTGCCAGCAGCCCGCAACGGACTAGCGGGAGGGGGTCGGATACGCAGTATTTT.

The CDR3 is CASSAPGYGTDTQYF. The DNA for the CDR3 is TGTGCCAGCAGTGCCCCAGGGTACGGCACAGATACGCAGTATTTT. The gene calls are TRBV6-1 and TRBJ2-3, with D perhaps TRBD1 (5 bases). Per germline, CDR1 MNHNS and CDR2 SASEGT. This CDR3 has 15 residues. Trimming took off 4 bases at V and 1 base at J, with 12 bases between the two ends.

This clone has only one observation. This chain connects TRBV10-1 to TRBJ1-1; D unclear. Trimming took off 6 bases at V and 1 base at J, with 9 bases between the two ends. This CDR3 has 13 residues. Germline lookup yields CDR1 WNHNN and CDR2 SYGVQD (reference sequence). Here the CDR3 reads CASRETPNTEAFF. The CDR3 coding sequence is TGCGCCAGCAGGGAGACACCGAACACTGAAGCTTTCTTT.

This clone appeared once. This chain links TRBV7-3 with TRBJ2-3, with TRBD2 as a possible D gene (6 bases). CDR1 and CDR2 from the germline V gene are SGHTA and FQGTGA. Trimming cost V 0 bases and J 0 bases, with 10 bases left between them. This CDR3 has 16 residues. CDR3 sequence: CASSLTGSGSTDTQYF. As DNA, the CDR3 is TGTGCCAGCAGCTTAACGGGGAGCGGGAGCACAGATACGCAGTATTTT.

This clone was seen once. The gene calls are TRBV9 and TRBJ1-4; possibly TRBD1 for D (6 bases). Trimming pared 3 bases from V and 13 bases from J, leaving 22 bases between. The CDR3 totals 15 residues. Looked up from germline, CDR1 is SGDLS and CDR2 is YYNGEE. CDR3 loop: CASSADVGQGIRLFF. In nucleotides, the CDR3 is TGTGCCAGCAGCGCCGACGTTGGGCAGGGGATTAGACTGTTTTTT.

V usage is TRBV11-3 and J usage is TRBJ2-2, with 9 bases fitting TRBD1. The CDR3 is 14 residues long. Germline CDR1 and CDR2: SGHNT and YENEEA. The trim removed 4 bases at V and 6 bases at J, leaving 3 bases unmatched. The CDR3 DNA follows: TGTGCCAGCAGCTCCCGACAGGGGGCCGGGGAGCTGTTTTTT. As protein: CASSSRQGAGELFF.

The chain has TRBV2 and TRBJ2-1, with 9 nucleotides matching TRBD2. Per germline, CDR1 SNHLY and CDR2 FYNNEI. The CDR3 covers 17 residues. Trimming at V came to 11 bases and at J to 0 bases, leaving 14 bases not matched to a gene. CDR3 DNA: TGTGCCGGGTTAGATTTAGCGGGGGTGAGCTCCTACAATGAGCAGTTCTTC. As protein: CAGLDLAGVSSYNEQFF.

The chain links TRBV7-3 to TRBJ1-5; D unresolved. Germline assignment: CDR1 SGHTA and CDR2 FQGTGA. The CDR3 spans 13 residues. V lost 5 bases and J 6 bases, leaving 11 bases between the germline ends. In DNA form, the CDR3 reads TGTGCCAGCAGCCCGGCGGTGGGTCAGCCCCAGCATTTT. Its protein product is CASSPAVGQPQHF.

This chain connects TRBV5-1 to TRBJ2-5; D might be TRBD1 (5 bases). Trimming left V 0 bases short and J 5 bases short, with 11 bases between. The CDR3 is 14 amino acids. Germline V CDR1 and CDR2: SGHRS, YFSETQ. The CDR3 loop is CASSLGGEGETQYF. In nucleotides, the CDR3 is TGCGCCAGCAGCTTGGGGGGCGAAGGGGAGACCCAGTACTTC. Combining the CDR3 with reference TRBV5-1 and TRBJ2-5 gives the whole variable domain KAGVTQTPRYLIKTRGQQVTLSCSPISGHRSVSWYQQTPGQGLQFLFEYFSETQRNKGNFPGRFSGRQFSNSRSEMNVSTLELGDSALYLCASSLGGEGETQYFGPGTRLLVL.

The CDR3 protein is CAWTGLVTGELFF. CDR3 sequence (DNA): TGTGCCTGGACCGGGTTGGTAACCGGGGAGCTGTTTTTT. V is TRBV30 and J is TRBJ2-2; D is ambiguous. V lost 4 bases to trimming and J lost 5 bases, with 11 bases between them. This CDR3 has 13 amino acids. Germline loops: CDR1 GTSNPN, CDR2 SVGIG (reference sequence).

Worth noting for this clone: Relative to the germline gene, one junction end is altered; a read error may explain this. The chain carries TRBV7-7 and TRBJ2-3, with D perhaps matching TRBD1 (6 bases). The CDR3 is made up of 13 amino acids. Germline values: CDR1 SSHAT, CDR2 FNYEAQ (reference sequence). CDR3 sequence: CASSLSGADTQYF. The CDR3 DNA is TGTGCTAGCAGCTTATCAGGGGCCGATACGCAGTATTTT. Supplemented by reference TRBV7-7 and TRBJ2-3, the full variable domain reads GAGVSQSPRYKVTKRGQDVTLRCDPISSHATLYWYQQALGQGPEFLTYFNYEAQPDKSGLPSDRFSAERPEGSISTLTIQRTEQRDSAMYRCASSLSGADTQYFGPGTRLTVL.

J is TRBJ1-5 and V is TRBV5-1; 8 positions agree with TRBD1. This CDR3 contains 15 residues. With 5 bases clipped from V and 0 bases from J, the junction kept 4 bases outside the gene matches. The V gene's germline CDR1 is SGHRS and CDR2 YFSETQ. CDR3 coding DNA: TGCGCCAGCAGTCGGACAGGGAATAGCAATCAGCCCCAGCATTTT. Its translation: CASSRTGNSNQPQHF.

This clone came up a few times. V gene TRBV6-5 combines with J gene TRBJ2-3; TRBD1 is a possible D gene (5 bases). The V gene lost 2 bases and the J gene lost 2 bases, with 11 bases spanning the gap. This CDR3 contains 15 residues. CDR1 and CDR2 from the germline V gene are MNHEY and SVGAGI. CDR3 in amino acids: CASSYDRKVTDTQYF. CDR3 coding DNA: TGTGCCAGCAGTTACGACAGAAAGGTCACAGATACGCAGTATTTT.

The genes are TRBV11-2 and TRBJ2-5; possibly TRBD1 for D (6 bases). Trimming left V 1 base short and J 0 bases short, with 9 bases between. Germline V CDR1 and CDR2: SGHAT, FQNNGV. The CDR3 runs to 15 residues. The chain's CDR3 is CASSLVGTHQETQYF. DNA for the CDR3: TGTGCCAGCAGCTTAGTCGGGACACACCAAGAGACCCAGTACTTC.

In this sample, this clone turned up a few times. The genes are TRBV5-5 and TRBJ1-2, with 8 positions matching TRBD1. The V segment lost 0 bases and the J segment 5 bases; nucleotides outside the gene matches: 6. Looked up from germline, CDR1 is SGHKS and CDR2 is YYEKEE (reference sequence). The CDR3 loop spans 15 amino acids. CDR3 coding DNA: TGTGCCAGCAGCTTGGCCGACAGGGGAACGTATGGCTACACCTTC. Translating gives CASSLADRGTYGYTF.

This clone was observed a single time. The CDR3 region has the DNA TGCAGCGTTGAAGGGGCGGGGGGCTCTACCTACGAGCAGTACTTC. This codes for CSVEGAGGSTYEQYF. V and J are TRBV29-1 and TRBJ2-7; 8 nucleotides agree with TRBD2. The CDR3 length is 15 residues. In germline, CDR1 is SQVTM, CDR2 ANQGSEA. Unmatched junction bases numbered 7, after V lost 1 base and J lost 2 bases.

The chain couples TRBV11-3 to TRBJ2-2, with TRBD2 identical over 7 bases. J gave up 3 bases and V 3 bases, and 7 bases lay outside the gene matches. Germline CDR1 SGHNT, CDR2 YENEEA. The CDR3 has 16 residues. CDR3 region: CASSLGEGWDTGELFF. The CDR3 DNA is TGTGCCAGCAGCTTGGGGGAGGGCTGGGACACCGGGGAGCTGTTTTTT.

The V and J genes are TRBV15 and TRBJ1-5; D might be TRBD1 (6 bases). Per germline, CDR1 LNHNV and CDR2 YYDKDF (reference sequence). This CDR3 has 14 amino acids. V was pared by 0 bases and J by 5 bases, with 8 bases between. The CDR3 reads CATSRETGHQPQHF. In DNA form, the CDR3 reads TGTGCCACCAGCAGAGAGACAGGTCATCAGCCCCAGCATTTT.

The V call is TRBV30, the J call TRBJ2-7; the match to TRBD2 covers 7 bases. Germline V lookup: CDR1 GTSNPN, CDR2 SVGIG (reference sequence). V shed 3 bases, J shed 2 bases, and the junction held 4 bases outside the gene matches. The CDR3 contains 13 residues. In nucleotides, the CDR3 is TGTGCCTGGAGGACTAGCTGGCCCTACGAGCAGTACTTC. This encodes CAWRTSWPYEQYF.

V is TRBV5-3 and J is TRBJ1-6, with a tentative D call TRBD1 (5 bases). TRBV5-3 qualifies as an ORF whose function is uncertain. V was trimmed by 5 bases and J by 0 bases, leaving 9 bases between them. CDR3 length: 15 residues. The CDR3 here is CARRSGVSYNSPLHF. CDR3 in DNA: TGTGCCAGAAGGTCGGGGGTCTCCTATAATTCACCCCTCCACTTT.

This chain uses TRBV6-6 with TRBJ2-1, with 7 bases identical to TRBD1. Germline V gene sequence: CDR1 MNHNY, CDR2 SVGAGI (reference sequence). V lost 7 bases to trimming and J lost 3 bases; unmatched junction nucleotides: 6. The CDR3 runs to 14 residues. The CDR3 region has the DNA TGTGCCAGCACCGGGGACAGATTCTACAATGAGCAGTTCTTC. Its translation: CASTGDRFYNEQFF.

This chain uses TRBV9 with TRBJ2-4; 7 nucleotides match TRBD1. This CDR3 region has 13 residues. V shed 3 bases, J shed 11 bases, and the junction held 8 bases outside the gene matches. Germline lookup yields CDR1 SGDLS and CDR2 YYNGEE. The CDR3 nucleotides are TGTGCCAGCAGCGCTGAGGACAGGTCCCTTCAGTACTTC. Translated, it gives CASSAEDRSLQYF.